This TCR beta chain was captured by sequencing in a study of blood T cell repertoires in COVID-19. In the original processing: Estimates of nucleated cell counts were drawn from the amplification of reference gene primers. Assay used: immunoSEQ multiplex PCR; TCRdb lists only in-frame clones, some missing. The D gene and trimming were derived from the DNA, and the V and J assignments and clone size from that table. This table holds over 350,000 clones, 75% to 90% found once. This CDR3 spans 14 amino acids. CDR1 and CDR2 from the germline V gene are KGHSH and LQKENI. Trimming removed 1 base from V and 4 bases from J, with 8 bases in between.

This TCR came from a woman in her 30s with acute or convalescent COVID-19. The chain couples TRBV18 to TRBJ1-5; D ambiguous. The sequencing sample was made of peripheral blood. The CDR3 DNA sequence: TGTGCCAGCTCACCACTCGACAATAATCAGCCCCAGCATTTT. It translates to CASSPLDNNQPQHF.